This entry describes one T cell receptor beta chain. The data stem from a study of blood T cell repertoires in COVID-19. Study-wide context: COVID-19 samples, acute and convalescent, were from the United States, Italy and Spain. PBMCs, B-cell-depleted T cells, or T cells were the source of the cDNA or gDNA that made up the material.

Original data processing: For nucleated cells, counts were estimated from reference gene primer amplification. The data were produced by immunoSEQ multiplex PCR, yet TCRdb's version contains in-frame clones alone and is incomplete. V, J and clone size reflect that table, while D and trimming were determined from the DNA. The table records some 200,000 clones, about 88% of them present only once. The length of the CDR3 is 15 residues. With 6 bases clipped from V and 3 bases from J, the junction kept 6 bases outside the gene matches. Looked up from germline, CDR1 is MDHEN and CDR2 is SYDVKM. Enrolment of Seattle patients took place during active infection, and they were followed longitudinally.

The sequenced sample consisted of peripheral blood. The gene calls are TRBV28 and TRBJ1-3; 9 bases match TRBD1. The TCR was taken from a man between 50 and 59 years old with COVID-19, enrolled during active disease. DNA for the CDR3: TGTGCCAGCAGCACCGGGACAGGGTATGGAAACACCATATATTTT. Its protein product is CASSTGTGYGNTIYF.